This T cell receptor (beta chain) comes out of a study of cytomegalovirus exposure and HLA in healthy donors. Findings of the study overall: Subsequent analysis found a tendency for first-cohort TCR clusters to co-occur within the approximately 130 validation repertoires. Reports described diagnosis of cytomegalovirus status by the classifier as highly specific and sensitive. In vitro confirmation showed three CMV-associated chains to be CMV antigen specific.

As for this clone: No antigen is known for it.

Profiled with immunoSEQ multiplex PCR; TCRdb holds only in-frame clones, not every one. The sample holds about 71,000 clones; over 85% are singletons and the top ten take 1.4%. The V end was cut by 3 bases, the J end by 1 base, with 9 bases between. Germline lookup yields CDR1 KGHSH and CDR2 LQKENI. This CDR3 region has 14 residues. The approximately 120-subject validation cohort, separate from the approximately 630-subject first cohort, included the donors. Sequences were obtained from PBMCs. The clonotype comes from a man younger than 35 in good health and CMV-seropositive. The chain recombines TRBV18 with TRBJ1-1, with D perhaps TRBD1 (6 bases). CDR3 amino acids: CASSPETGNTEAFF. The CDR3 nucleotides read TGTGCCAGCTCACCTGAGACAGGGAACACTGAAGCTTTCTTT.